Below are 10 T cell receptor beta chains sequenced from a single sample in a study of cytomegalovirus exposure and HLA in healthy donors. Vbeta (60) and Jbeta (13) primers were used in the PCR. Sequencing was performed with immunoSEQ multiplex PCR; in TCRdb, only in-frame clones are kept and a portion is missing. The table gives around 75,000 clones; the top ten clones make up approximately 15% of it. The sample was PBMCs. The receptors come from a middle-aged man in good health and CMV-seropositive.

The genes are TRBV6-5 and TRBJ1-1; no clear D. Germline CDR1 reads MNHEY; CDR2 reads SVGAGI. The V end lost 3 bases, the J end lost 1 base, and 12 bases lay between the germline ends. The CDR3 spans 15 residues. The CDR3 DNA is TGTGCCAGCAGTTATCGGACGGGAAGGAACACTGAAGCTTTCTTT. This gives the protein CASSYRTGRNTEAFF.

The rearrangement links TRBV6-5 to TRBJ1-5; the D gene is possibly TRBD1 (5 bases). The CDR3 length is 14 residues. Trimming stripped 4 bases from V and 4 bases from J, with 11 bases between. Germline V gives CDR1 MNHEY, CDR2 SVGAGI. The CDR3 bases are TGTGCCAGCAGTTCCAGGGTGAGGAATCAGCCCCAGCATTTT. As protein: CASSSRVRNQPQHF.

V gene TRBV28 combines with J gene TRBJ2-7; D perhaps matches TRBD1 (7 bases). Germline loops: CDR1 MDHEN, CDR2 SYDVKM. This CDR3 has 19 residues. Trimming pared 3 bases from V and 4 bases from J, leaving 28 bases between. The CDR3 spells CASSFILPIGTEGRYEQYF. The DNA for the CDR3 is TGTGCCAGCAGTTTCATCCTCCCTATCGGGACAGAAGGGAGGTACGAGCAGTACTTC. Full variable domain (missing parts from reference TRBV28 and TRBJ2-7): DVKVTQSSRYLVKRTGEKVFLECVQDMDHENMFWYRQDPGLGLRLIYFSYDVKMKEKGDIPEGYSVSREKKERFSLILESASTNQTSMYLCASSFILPIGTEGRYEQYFGPGTRLTVT.

The chain joins TRBV10-1 to TRBJ1-5; tentative D call: TRBD1 (5 bases). The V gene's germline CDR1 is WNHNN and CDR2 SYGVQD (reference sequence). The CDR3 extends over 14 amino acids. V lost 10 bases and J 0 bases, leaving 13 bases between the germline ends. The chain's CDR3 is CATSGGYSNQPQHF. The CDR3 nucleotides are TGCGCCACCTCCGGGGGATATAGCAATCAGCCCCAGCATTTT.

The CDR3 DNA reads as TGCGCCAGCAGCGCATTGACAGAGAACTATGGCTACACCTTC. Translation: CASSALTENYGYTF. The chain is built from TRBV5-1 and TRBJ1-2; tentative D call: TRBD1 (5 bases). Germline V gene data show CDR1 as SGHRS and CDR2 as YFSETQ. The CDR3 is made up of 14 amino acids. V dropped 4 bases and J dropped 2 bases, with 12 bases sitting between them. The variable domain in full, with the rest retrieved from reference TRBV5-1 and TRBJ1-2, is KAGVTQTPRYLIKTRGQQVTLSCSPISGHRSVSWYQQTPGQGLQFLFEYFSETQRNKGNFPGRFSGRQFSNSRSEMNVSTLELGDSALYLCASSALTENYGYTFGSGTRLTVV.

The chain recombines TRBV15 with TRBJ1-2; maybe TRBD1 (6 bases). Trimming left V 8 bases short and J 8 bases short, with 12 bases between. CDR1 and CDR2 (germline): LNHNV, YYDKDF (reference sequence). The CDR3 spans 11 residues. CDR3 in DNA: TGTGCCACCCAGGGGACGCGAGGCTACACCTTC. This encodes CATQGTRGYTF.

The V gene is TRBV9, the J gene TRBJ2-2; D call uncertain. Trimming took 4 bases from V and 0 from J, leaving 13 bases between them. Germline loops: CDR1 SGDLS, CDR2 YYNGEE. The CDR3 length is 16 residues. DNA of the CDR3: TGTGCCAGCAGCCAGGCCCCGTTCGCGAACACCGGGGAGCTGTTTTTT. Protein: CASSQAPFANTGELFF.

CDR3 DNA sequence: TGTGCCAGCAGCCGAAGCGGGTTTTCCTACAATGAGCAGTTCTTC. Translated: CASSRSGFSYNEQFF. The V call is TRBV6-5, the J call TRBJ2-1; tentative D call: TRBD2 (6 bases). Per germline, CDR1 MNHEY and CDR2 SVGAGI. This CDR3 is built from 15 residues. V shed 6 bases and J shed 1 base, with 13 bases lying between them.

This chain's CDR3 is CASSLVGEGGYTF. The CDR3 DNA follows: TGTGCCAGCAGCTTGGTAGGGGAAGGCGGCTACACCTTC. The rearrangement joins TRBV5-6 to TRBJ1-2, with D tentatively TRBD1 (5 bases). This CDR3 comprises 13 residues. V was cut by 0 bases and J by 8 bases, with 11 bases left in between. The germline V gene encodes CDR1 SGHDT and CDR2 YYEEEE.

This sequence joins TRBV5-5 and TRBJ1-1, with no clear D. Trimming shortened V by 4 bases and J by 3 bases, and 10 bases separated the two germline ends. The germline CDR1 and CDR2 sequences are SGHKS and YYEKEE (reference sequence). The CDR3 has 13 amino acids. The CDR3 DNA sequence: TGTGCCAGCAGCCTGTACAGTGACACTGAAGCTTTCTTT. This translates into CASSLYSDTEAFF.